A selection of T cell receptor beta chains follows, all from one sample in a study of blood T cell repertoires in COVID-19. Some clones are missing from TCRdb's copy, which holds only in-frame ones; the method was immunoSEQ multiplex PCR. The table lists about 170,000 clones, approximately 82% of them singletons. Material: PBMCs or T cells enriched from blood (not recorded which). These receptor sequences come from a woman in her forties or fifties who had recovered from COVID-19. The CDR3 runs from the conserved cysteine through the conserved F or W. The D gene is left open where the match is weak. Size values are once, few and many counts, or a class for expanded clones, and some rows have none.

>TRBJ2-3|once|TRBV27|TRBD2
CASIRLAGGSDTQYF
TGTGCCAGCATCCGACTAGCGGGAGGGTCAGATACGCAGTATTTT
>TRBJ1-5|NA|TRBV28|NA
CASSLGGRPQHF
TGTGCCAGCAGCTTGGGGGGTCGGCCCCAGCATTTT
>TRBJ1-4|NA|TRBV6-5|NA
CASKEGVTNEKLFF
TGTGCCAGCAAAGAGGGGGTGACTAATGAAAAACTGTTTTTT
>TRBJ1-2|NA|TRBV9|NA
CASSVDPVRGGYTF
TGTGCCAGCAGCGTAGACCCGGTCCGGGGTGGCTACACCTTC
>TRBJ1-1|NA|TRBV18|NA
CASSRGRAGDTEAFF
TGTGCCAGCTCACGTGGACGGGCGGGGGACACTGAAGCTTTCTTT
>TRBJ1-2|few|TRBV30|TRBD1
CASWTGPEGYTF
TGTGCCTCATGGACAGGGCCGGAGGGCTACACCTTC
>TRBJ2-1|NA|TRBV7-2|NA
CASSFYGMSSYNEQFF
TGTGCCAGCAGCTTTTACGGGATGAGCTCCTACAATGAGCAGTTCTTC
>TRBJ2-2|NA|TRBV14|NA
CASSQDPGRAGELFF
TGTGCCAGCAGCCAAGATCCGGGCAGGGCCGGGGAGCTGTTTTTT
>TRBJ1-2|NA|TRBV5-6|NA
CASSMGGYYGYTF
TGTGCCAGCTCAATGGGGGGGTACTATGGCTACACCTTC
>TRBJ2-1|NA|TRBV3-1/TRBV3-2|TRBD2
CASSQRAGGGEQFF
TGTGCCAGCAGCCAGCGGGCGGGCGGGGGTGAGCAGTTCTTC
>TRBJ2-5|NA|TRBV14|NA
CASSQDTSWRRLAQYF
TGTGCCAGCAGCCAAGATACTAGCTGGCGTCGATTGGCCCAGTACTTC
>TRBJ2-2|NA|TRBV4-3|TRBD2
CASSQAPSGSLTGELFF
TGCGCCAGCAGCCAAGCCCCGAGCGGGAGCTTGACCGGGGAGCTGTTTTTT
>TRBJ2-1|NA|TRBV18|TRBD2
CASSPPGLAGNNEQFF
TGTGCCAGCTCACCACCAGGGCTAGCGGGAAACAATGAGCAGTTCTTC
>TRBJ2-1|once|TRBV5-1|TRBD2
CASSWGTSGSYNEQFF
TGCGCCAGCAGCTGGGGGACTAGCGGCTCCTACAATGAGCAGTTCTTC
>TRBJ1-2|NA|TRBV28|NA
CASSPTGPAVGYTF
TGTGCCAGCAGTCCTACAGGGCCGGCGGTTGGCTACACCTTC
>TRBJ1-2|NA|TRBV11-2|TRBD1
CASSSQTGDIYGYTF
TGTGCCAGCAGCTCCCAGACAGGGGATATCTATGGCTACACCTTC
>TRBJ1-5|NA|TRBV30|NA
CAWGRGKGQPQHF
TGTGCCTGGGGCCGTGGAAAGGGGCAGCCCCAGCATTTT
>TRBJ1-5|once|TRBV5-1|TRBD1
CASSLARGTAIDSVHSNQPQHF
TGCGCCAGCAGCTTGGCCCGCGGGACAGCTATAGACAGCGTTCATAGCAATCAGCCCCAGCATTTT
>TRBJ1-2|NA|TRBV28|NA
CATRVGRNYGYTF
TGTGCCACCCGAGTGGGCCGTAACTATGGCTACACCTTC
>TRBJ1-4|NA|TRBV9|TRBD1
CASSLSSGQWNEKLFF
TGTGCCAGCAGCCTTTCTTCGGGACAGTGGAATGAAAAACTGTTTTTT
>TRBJ2-3|NA|TRBV19|TRBD2
CASSGLVTTQYF
TGTGCCAGTAGTGGACTAGTAACGACGCAGTATTTT
>TRBJ2-2|NA|TRBV19|TRBD1
CASGRDRVSNTGELFF
TGTGCCAGTGGGAGGGACAGGGTTTCGAACACCGGGGAGCTGTTTTTT
>TRBJ2-3|NA|TRBV6-5|NA
CASSSPNPTFSTQYF
TGTGCCAGCAGTTCCCCGAACCCCACATTCAGTACGCAGTATTTT